This TCR beta chain appears in the sequencing data of a study of T-cell reconstitution after alpha-beta-depleted transplantation in children. Trimming took off 1 base at V and 6 bases at J, with 9 bases between the two ends. Germline-derived CDR1 and CDR2 are MNHNS and SASEGT. CDR3 length: 13 residues. This clonotype appeared a few times. Unique molecular identifiers were incorporated when the TCRbeta library was constructed. TCRdb fed the PCR reads into MiXCR, producing one record per CDR3 protein. The sample lists over 550,000 distinct CDR3 sequences, over 9.5% occurring once. This rearrangement joins TRBV6-1 to TRBJ1-2, with D possibly being TRBD1 (6 bases). The sequence derives from a human donor who donated a stem cell graft to a child with acute myeloid leukemia. The sequencing here drew on PBMCs from the stem cell graft donor, taken from the stem cell graft. CDR3 in DNA: TGTGCCAGCAGTGAAGACAGGGATGATGGCTACACCTTC. It is translated as CASSEDRDDGYTF.